The next 15 T cell receptor beta chains were all read from a single sample in a study of T cell responses to AZD1222 COVID-19 vaccine. Sequencing used immunoSEQ multiplex PCR; TCRdb keeps in-frame clones, though not all of them. The sample has approximately 170,000 clones; 85% to 95% are singletons. The sequenced sample was peripheral blood, obtained 28 days after the second AZD1222 dose. The receptors come from an adult who received the AZD1222 COVID-19 vaccine.

The chain is built from TRBV19 and TRBJ1-2; D unclear. This CDR3 spans 15 amino acids. Germline CDR1 is LNHDA and CDR2 is SQIVND (reference sequence). V lost 3 bases and J 5 bases, leaving 16 bases between the germline ends. The CDR3 sequence is CASSMGGSLLYGYTF. The CDR3 DNA is TGTGCCAGTAGTATGGGAGGGAGCCTCCTGTATGGCTACACCTTC.

V is TRBV7-3 and J is TRBJ2-1; 11 nucleotides align to TRBD2. Trimming took 3 bases from V and 3 from J; bases not matched to a gene: 1. Germline values: CDR1 SGHTA, CDR2 FQGTGA. This CDR3 is 15 amino acids long. As DNA, the CDR3 is TGTGCCAGCAGCTTCGGGACTAGCGGCTACAATGAGCAGTTCTTC. Translation gives CASSFGTSGYNEQFF.

This chain uses TRBV25-1 with TRBJ2-1, with D hard to call. V dropped 3 bases and J dropped 6 bases, with 9 bases sitting between them. CDR1 and CDR2 (germline): MGHDK, SYGVNS. The length of the CDR3 is 13 residues. The CDR3, as DNA: TGTGCCAGCAGTGAGTACACGAGCAATGAGCAGTTCTTC. Translation gives CASSEYTSNEQFF.

The DNA of the CDR3 is TGTGCCAGCAGTTTTAGCACAGATACGCAGTATTTT. Translation: CASSFSTDTQYF. The chain combines TRBV28 with TRBJ2-3; no clear D gene. The V end was cut by 3 bases, the J end by 0 bases, with 1 base between. CDR3 length: 12 residues. Germline CDR1 MDHEN, CDR2 SYDVKM.

The CDR3 loop is CASSRILAGEGEQFF. CDR3 nucleotide sequence: TGTGCCAGCAGCCGAATACTAGCGGGAGAAGGTGAGCAGTTCTTC. The chain is built from TRBV7-9 and TRBJ2-1, with 11 bases fitting TRBD2. The germline V gene encodes CDR1 SEHNR and CDR2 FQNEAQ (reference sequence). V lost 5 bases to trimming and J lost 9 bases; unmatched junction nucleotides: 9. The CDR3 is 15 amino acids.

The chain has TRBV3-1 (or the pseudogene TRBV3-2) and TRBJ1-4, with D maybe TRBD1 (5 bases). CDR1 LGHDT and CDR2 YNNKEL come from the germline V gene (reference sequence). Trimming removed 0 bases at V and 4 bases at J, with 12 bases between. The CDR3 runs 16 residues. CDR3 DNA: TGTGCCAGCAGCCAAGACCTCGGGACCGGTAATGAAAAACTGTTTTTT. As protein: CASSQDLGTGNEKLFF.

The J gene is TRBJ2-4, the V gene TRBV7-2; TRBD1 agrees at 9 bases. This CDR3 contains 18 residues. V dropped 0 bases and J dropped 0; count of bases not matched to a gene: 6. Germline CDR1 is SGHTA and CDR2 is FQGNSA. Here the CDR3 reads CASSLARDRALAKNIQYF. As DNA, the CDR3 is TGTGCCAGCAGCTTAGCGAGGGACAGGGCCCTAGCCAAAAACATTCAGTACTTC.

The V and J genes are TRBV7-9 and TRBJ2-1, with D possibly being TRBD2 (5 bases). The CDR3 is 15 residues long. V lost 7 bases and J 6 bases, leaving 19 bases between the germline ends. Per germline, CDR1 SEHNR and CDR2 FQNEAQ (reference sequence). CDR3 amino acids: CASTPGGGGLNEQFF. The CDR3 coding sequence is TGTGCCAGCACCCCTGGTGGAGGAGGACTCAATGAGCAGTTCTTC. Variable domain in full (rest from reference TRBV7-9 and TRBJ2-1): DTGVSQNPRHKITKRGQNVTFRCDPISEHNRLYWYRQTLGQGPEFLTYFQNEAQLEKSRLLSDRFSAERPKGSFSTLEIQRTEQGDSAMYLCASTPGGGGLNEQFFGPGTRLTVL.

Here the CDR3 DNA reads TGTGCCAGCAGTTTATGGCCAGATAATGAAAAACTGTTTTTT. Its translation is CASSLWPDNEKLFF. This chain uses TRBV28 with TRBJ1-4; D is unclear. This CDR3 contains 14 residues. Germline V gives CDR1 MDHEN, CDR2 SYDVKM. V was pared by 0 bases and J by 4 bases, with 6 bases between.

The sample holds one count of this clone. V is TRBV5-4 and J is TRBJ2-7; D might be TRBD2 (6 bases). The germline V and J ends were trimmed by 2 bases and 5 bases, with 23 bases remaining between them. The CDR3 length is 17 residues. Looked up from germline, CDR1 is SGHNT and CDR2 is YYREEE (reference sequence). This CDR3 is CASSFGGLRGTGDEQYF. The CDR3 DNA sequence: TGTGCCAGCAGCTTCGGTGGACTAAGGGGAACCGGGGACGAGCAGTACTTC. The entire variable domain, with the rest obtained from reference TRBV5-4 and TRBJ2-7, is as follows: ETGVTQSPTHLIKTRGQQVTLRCSSQSGHNTVSWYQQALGQGPQFIFQYYREEENGRGNFPPRFSGLQFPNYSSELNVNALELDDSALYLCASSFGGLRGTGDEQYFGPGTRLTVT.

V gene TRBV6-5 combines with J gene TRBJ1-1, with TRBD1 as a possible D gene (6 bases). Trimming took off 0 bases at V and 6 bases at J, with 17 bases between the two ends. Germline assignment: CDR1 MNHEY and CDR2 SVGAGI. CDR3 length: 16 amino acids. Here the CDR3 reads CASSYSPGQAGAEAFF. In DNA, the CDR3 is TGTGCCAGCAGTTACTCTCCGGGACAAGCGGGCGCTGAAGCTTTCTTT.

The chain is built from TRBV28 and TRBJ2-3, with D tentatively TRBD2 (6 bases). CDR1 and CDR2 (germline): MDHEN, SYDVKM. Trimming took 5 bases from V and 0 from J, leaving 15 bases between them. The length of the CDR3 is 16 residues. The chain's CDR3 is CASSPSTRASTDTQYF. CDR3 bases: TGTGCCAGCAGTCCATCGACTAGGGCGAGCACAGATACGCAGTATTTT.

This chain connects TRBV11-2 to TRBJ1-1; D perhaps matches TRBD1 (5 bases). The ends were cut back, 9 bases at V and 3 bases at J, with 11 bases in the middle. Germline V gives CDR1 SGHAT, CDR2 FQNNGV. The CDR3 has 12 amino acids. CDR3 loop: CARGVEYTEAFF. Here the CDR3 DNA reads TGTGCCAGAGGGGTAGAGTACACTGAAGCTTTCTTT.

This clone was picked up a small number of times. The chain combines TRBV7-8 with TRBJ1-2; D possibly corresponds to TRBD1 (5 bases). Trimming removed 1 base at V and 3 bases at J, with 9 bases between. The CDR3 consists of 14 residues. Germline values: CDR1 SGHVS, CDR2 FQNEAQ. The CDR3 protein is CASSLVWGYYGYTF. The CDR3 DNA sequence: TGTGCCAGCAGCTTAGTCTGGGGGTACTATGGCTACACCTTC.

This clone has only one observation. CDR3 residues: CASSQDEGANSPLHF. The CDR3 DNA is TGCGCCAGCAGCCAAGATGAGGGGGCTAATTCACCCCTCCACTTT. The V gene is TRBV4-3, the J gene TRBJ1-6, with 7 bases that match TRBD1. The J segment lost 6 bases and the V segment lost 0 bases, leaving 2 bases of the junction unmatched. CDR3 length equals 15 residues. Germline loops: CDR1 LGHNA, CDR2 YSLEER.